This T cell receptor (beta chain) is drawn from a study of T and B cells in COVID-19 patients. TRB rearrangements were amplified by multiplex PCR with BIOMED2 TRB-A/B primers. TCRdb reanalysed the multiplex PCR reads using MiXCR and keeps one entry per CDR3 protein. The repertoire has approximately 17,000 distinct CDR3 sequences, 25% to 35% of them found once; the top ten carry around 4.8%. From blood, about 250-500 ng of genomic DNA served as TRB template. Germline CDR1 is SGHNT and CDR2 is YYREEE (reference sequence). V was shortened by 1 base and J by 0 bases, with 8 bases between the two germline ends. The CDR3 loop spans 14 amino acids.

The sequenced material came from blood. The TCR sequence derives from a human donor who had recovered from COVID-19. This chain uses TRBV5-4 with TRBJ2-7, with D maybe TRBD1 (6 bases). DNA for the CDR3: TGTGCCAGCAGCTTGACAGGGAGCTCCTACGAGCAGTACTTC. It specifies CASSLTGSSYEQYF.